This entry concerns a single TCR beta chain. Its antigen remains unidentified. At one boundary the junction diverges from the germline segment, which might be a read error. Uncontrolled infections, other autoimmune diseases, pregnancy or lactation barred patients from enrollment. The authors amplified TCR beta CDR3 regions from RNA transcripts. Following a first-round RT-PCR that used HTBI primers, a second-round multiplex PCR was carried out. TCRdb reprocessed the multiplex PCR reads with MiXCR, giving one entry per CDR3 protein. The repertoire holds a few hundred thousand distinct CDR3 sequences, less than 45% seen once, with about 4.6% in the top ten. Germline V gives CDR1 SGHRS, CDR2 YFSETQ. This CDR3 comprises 15 residues. The data stem from a study of Graves' ophthalmopathy and Graves' hyperthyroidism. At the level of the study: Researchers classed hyperthyroidism as stable given no ophthalmopathy within 18 months of follow-up. Whole-study results and caveats: Blood was where most expanded thyroid clonotypes above 0.001 frequency also turned up. For predicting ophthalmopathy progression, the model had 55% to 71% sensitivity and nearly 75% specificity.

The clonotype was recovered from an adult man with Graves' hyperthyroidism. The V and J genes are TRBV5-1 and TRBJ2-7; maybe TRBD2 (8 bases). The sequencing input was peripheral blood or thyroid tissue (not recorded which). As DNA, the CDR3 is TGTGCCAGCCAGGGGGGGCTAGCGGGCCACAATGAGCAGTACTTC. It codes for CASQGGLAGHNEQYF.